This T cell receptor beta chain originates from a study of blood T cells in healthy people across ages. Using a J-beta primer mix together with a sample-barcoded 5' primer, a second PCR was run for roughly 7 to 11 cycles. Via MiXCR, TCRdb re-called the 5' RACE reads, giving one row per CDR3 protein. The repertoire has approximately 800,000 distinct CDR3 sequences, just under 25% of them found once; the top ten carry roughly 3.5%. The CDR3 is made up of 16 amino acids. V lost 0 bases, J lost 5 bases, and 5 bases stayed unmatched. CDR1 and CDR2 (germline): SGHRS, YFSETQ. A minimum of 6 million PBMCs was isolated per sample. The same specimen was also included in a second study, on T cells of mothers and their children. That work adds: Sample barcodes plus 2-4 random nucleotides came from the M1S primer. Related mother and child pairs showed slightly greater overlap (not significant) than unrelated pairs did.

The J gene is TRBJ2-1, the V gene TRBV5-1; 10 bases agree with TRBD1. This TCR derives from a boy aged 10-17 years in good health. The sample consisted of blood. CDR3 sequence: CASSLGQGAGDNEQFF. The CDR3 DNA reads as TGCGCCAGCAGCTTGGGACAGGGGGCTGGGGACAATGAGCAGTTCTTC.